This record covers a single T cell receptor (beta chain). This entry belongs to a study of T cell responses to AZD1222 COVID-19 vaccine. V was trimmed by 2 bases and J by 0 bases, leaving 0 bases between them. The germline gives CDR1 SEHNR, CDR2 FQNEAQ (reference sequence). The CDR3 is 12 amino acids. Clones were read by immunoSEQ multiplex PCR, and TCRdb kept only the in-frame ones, dropping some. Among 150,000 or so clones listed, about 88% were seen once. The material sequenced was peripheral blood, taken on day 0 of AZD1222 vaccination. The TCR was taken from an adult in good health. The chain has TRBV7-9 and TRBJ2-3; D not certain. Here the CDR3 DNA reads TGTGCCAGCAGCTTAAGCACAGATACGCAGTATTTT. Its translation is CASSLSTDTQYF.